This passage covers 25 T cell receptor beta chains from one sample sequenced in a study of blood T cell repertoires in COVID-19. TCRdb's copy holds only in-frame clones and misses some; the assay was immunoSEQ multiplex PCR. The table records 10,000 to 15,000 clones, approximately 82% of them present only once. The sequencing input was peripheral blood. Receptors were obtained from a human donor in a cohort sampled during active COVID-19.

The chain couples TRBV30 to TRBJ1-1; no definite D call. The CDR3 extends over 12 amino acids. Germline values: CDR1 GTSNPN, CDR2 SVGIG (reference sequence). V was shortened by 4 bases and J by 5 bases, with 11 bases between the two germline ends. The CDR3, as DNA: TGTGCCTGGAACGGAGCTAGGACTGAAGCTTTCTTT. The encoded protein is CAWNGARTEAFF.

Comments on this clone: This same CDR3 is encoded by further DNA sequences in the sample. The V call is TRBV6-6, the J call TRBJ2-2; 8 bases match TRBD2. The CDR3 contains 16 residues. Germline V gene lookup returns CDR1 MNHNY and CDR2 SVGAGI (reference sequence). J lost 2 bases, V lost 0 bases, and 2 bases had no gene match. In nucleotides, the CDR3 is TGTGCCAGCAGTTACTCCGGGGGGGGTAACACCGGGGAGCTGTTTTTT. Translation gives CASSYSGGGNTGELFF.

Turning to this clone: The junction departs from the called germline gene at one end, perhaps through a read error. V usage is TRBV5-1 and J usage is TRBJ1-4; D is unclear. The CDR3 sequence is 13 residues long. Germline V gives CDR1 SGHRS, CDR2 YFSETQ. The chain's CDR3 is CASSGLPNEKLFF. In DNA form, the CDR3 reads TGCGCCAGCAGCGGGCTACCTAACGAAAAACTGTTTTTT.

This clone was seen only once. The chain carries TRBV5-1 and TRBJ2-7; perhaps TRBD1 as D (6 bases). Germline assignment: CDR1 SGHRS and CDR2 YFSETQ. V lost 3 bases to trimming and J lost 3 bases, with 16 bases between them. This CDR3 has 15 amino acids. CDR3 region: CASSSMVGAYYEQYF. In DNA form, the CDR3 reads TGCGCCAGCAGCTCGATGGTGGGGGCCTACTACGAGCAGTACTTC.

This clone appeared a few times. This specimen includes other DNA sequences encoding the same CDR3. The chain uses TRBV7-9 and TRBJ2-3, with D possibly TRBD2 on 6 matching bases. The germline gives CDR1 SEHNR, CDR2 FQNEAQ (reference sequence). This CDR3 is 13 amino acids long. V lost 3 bases and J lost 6, with 10 bases in between. The CDR3, as DNA: TGTGCCAGCAGCTTGGAGGCGGGGGATACGCAGTATTTT. Translation gives CASSLEAGDTQYF.

V usage is TRBV7-2 and J usage is TRBJ2-7; 10 nucleotides align to TRBD2. Losses at the gene ends were 5 bases for V and 2 bases for J; bases not matched to a gene: 3. CDR3 length: 14 residues. Germline CDR1 reads SGHTA; CDR2 reads FQGNSA. The CDR3 DNA sequence: TGTGCCAGCAGCATTAGCGGGGGGCCCTACGAGCAGTACTTC. It encodes CASSISGGPYEQYF.

This clone is deemed medium-sized (0.01 to 0.1%). V is TRBV29-1 and J is TRBJ2-1, with 8 nucleotides matching TRBD2. The length of the CDR3 is 11 residues. CDR1 and CDR2 from the germline V gene are SQVTM and ANQGSEA. CDR3 nucleotides: TGCAGTAGCGAGGCGGGGGGTCAGCAGTTCTTC. Amino acids: CSSEAGGQQFF.

V and J are TRBV18 and TRBJ1-5; 7 bases match TRBD1. Trimming removed 3 bases from V and 7 bases from J; junction bases left unmatched: 3. Germline V gene sequence: CDR1 KGHSH, CDR2 LQKENI. The CDR3 has 13 residues. CDR3 protein: CASSPTGQQPQHF. DNA of the CDR3: TGTGCCAGCTCACCTACGGGACAGCAGCCCCAGCATTTT. The whole variable domain, remainder taken from reference TRBV18 and TRBJ1-5, is NAGVMQNPRHLVRRRGQEARLRCSPMKGHSHVYWYRQLPEEGLKFMVYLQKENIIDESGMPKERFSAEFPKEGPSILRIQQVVRGDSAAYFCASSPTGQQPQHFGDGTRLSIL.

The chain recombines TRBV27 with TRBJ1-6; 7 positions match TRBD1. CDR1 is MNHEY and CDR2 is SMNVEV in the germline V gene (reference sequence). This CDR3 region has 14 residues. Unmatched junction bases numbered 3, after V lost 2 bases and J lost 8 bases. CDR3 in DNA: TGTGCCAGCAGTTTAAGACAGGGTTATTCACCCCTCCACTTT. This gives the protein CASSLRQGYSPLHF.

This rearrangement joins TRBV5-4 to TRBJ1-4; the match to TRBD1 covers 10 bases. Per germline, CDR1 SGHNT and CDR2 YYREEE (reference sequence). Germline trimming cut 4 bases from V and 8 bases from J; bases unmatched to any gene: 5. CDR3 size: 14 residues. The CDR3 loop reads CASSPDRGGEKLFF. The DNA of the CDR3 is TGTGCCAGCAGCCCGGACAGGGGGGGAGAAAAACTGTTTTTT. The complete variable domain, with remaining parts taken from reference TRBV5-4 and TRBJ1-4, reads ETGVTQSPTHLIKTRGQQVTLRCSSQSGHNTVSWYQQALGQGPQFIFQYYREEENGRGNFPPRFSGLQFPNYSSELNVNALELDDSALYLCASSPDRGGEKLFFGSGTQLSVL.

V gene TRBV7-9 combines with J gene TRBJ2-2, with 7 bases lining up with TRBD1. Germline V CDR1 and CDR2: SEHNR, FQNEAQ (reference sequence). The CDR3 totals 16 residues. Germline trimming cut 4 bases from V and 3 bases from J; bases unmatched to any gene: 8. CDR3 nucleotide sequence: TGTGCCAGCAGCTGGGGGACAGCCAGTTACACCGGGGAGCTGTTTTTT. It translates to CASSWGTASYTGELFF. The full variable domain, with the rest looked up from reference TRBV7-9 and TRBJ2-2, is DTGVSQNPRHKITKRGQNVTFRCDPISEHNRLYWYRQTLGQGPEFLTYFQNEAQLEKSRLLSDRFSAERPKGSFSTLEIQRTEQGDSAMYLCASSWGTASYTGELFFGEGSRLTVL.

The gene calls are TRBV15 and TRBJ2-2, with TRBD1 matching 7 bases. Unmatched junction bases numbered 5, after V lost 0 bases and J lost 4 bases. The CDR3 covers 16 residues. The germline V gene encodes CDR1 LNHNV and CDR2 YYDKDF (reference sequence). This CDR3 reads CATSRDLYRGTGELFF. CDR3 nucleotide sequence: TGTGCCACCAGCAGAGATCTATACAGGGGCACCGGGGAGCTGTTTTTT.

V and J are TRBV6-5 and TRBJ1-2; D gene uncertain. V was shortened by 6 bases and J by 1 base, with 9 bases between the two germline ends. Germline V CDR1 and CDR2: MNHEY, SVGAGI. The CDR3 runs 13 residues. The CDR3 DNA sequence: TGTGCCAGCAGCCTTACAGTTAACTATGGCTACACCTTC. Translation: CASSLTVNYGYTF.

This clone has only one observation. The rearrangement uses TRBV7-6 and TRBJ1-4; possibly TRBD1 for D (5 bases). This CDR3 is built from 14 residues. V was shortened by 4 bases and J by 4 bases, with 10 bases between the two germline ends. Looked up from germline, CDR1 is SGHVS and CDR2 is FNYEAQ. CDR3 DNA sequence: TGTGCCAGCAGCTCCAGGGAACTTAATGAAAAACTGTTTTTT. It translates to CASSSRELNEKLFF.

This chain joins TRBV14 and TRBJ2-4; TRBD2 is a possible D gene (7 bases). Trimming pared 6 bases from V and 9 bases from J, leaving 15 bases between. CDR1 SGHDN and CDR2 FVKESK come from the germline V gene. The CDR3 is 13 residues long. The chain's CDR3 is CASSPTGGGIQYF. CDR3 DNA sequence: TGTGCCAGCAGTCCTACGGGGGGCGGCATTCAGTACTTC.

The chain carries TRBV24-1 and TRBJ2-5; 7 bases align to TRBD1. The V and J ends lost 4 bases and 1 base, in that order; junction bases with no gene match: 2. The CDR3 length is 14 residues. Germline-derived CDR1 and CDR2 are KGHDR and SFDVKD. DNA of the CDR3: TGTGCCACCAGTGAGGGGACAGCCCAAGAGACCCAGTACTTC. Its protein is CATSEGTAQETQYF.

The rearrangement uses TRBV7-8 and TRBJ2-3; D ambiguous. Trimming cost V 6 bases and J 1 base, with 14 bases left between them. The CDR3 extends over 15 amino acids. Germline-derived CDR1 and CDR2 are SGHVS and FQNEAQ. CDR3 coding DNA: TGTGCCAGCAGGGGCGAAAGATTTCGCACAGATACGCAGTATTTT. Translated, it gives CASRGERFRTDTQYF.

J is TRBJ2-5 and V is TRBV9, with 9 bases identical to TRBD2. Germline loops: CDR1 SGDLS, CDR2 YYNGEE. V was clipped by 0 bases and J by 1 base; unmatched bases: 7. This CDR3 spans 17 amino acids. The CDR3 sequence is CASSVGDSGGIQETQYF. As DNA, the CDR3 is TGTGCCAGCAGCGTAGGGGATAGCGGGGGCATCCAAGAGACCCAGTACTTC.

V gene TRBV5-1 combines with J gene TRBJ1-1; a weak D match, TRBD1 (6 bases). CDR1 and CDR2 from the germline V gene are SGHRS and YFSETQ. The CDR3 extends over 15 amino acids. Trimming left V 4 bases short and J 0 bases short, with 13 bases between. CDR3 DNA sequence: TGCGCCAGCAGCCCCCGACAGGCCATGAACACTGAAGCTTTCTTT. It yields the protein CASSPRQAMNTEAFF.

The rearrangement joins TRBV19 to TRBJ1-6, with no clear D. CDR3 length: 15 amino acids. Germline CDR1 and CDR2: LNHDA and SQIVND (reference sequence). The V and J ends lost 3 bases and 7 bases respectively, with 13 bases between them. CDR3 in amino acids: CASSIRGRANSPLHF. In DNA, the CDR3 is TGTGCCAGTAGTATCAGAGGGCGGGCGAATTCACCCCTCCACTTT.

The CDR3 DNA is TGCAGCGTTGCTATAGCGGGGGGGACAGATACGCAGTATTTT. It encodes CSVAIAGGTDTQYF. This sequence joins TRBV29-1 and TRBJ2-3; 11 bases match TRBD2. The CDR3 length is 14 residues. The germline V gene encodes CDR1 SQVTM and CDR2 ANQGSEA. After removal of 4 bases from V and 3 bases from J, the junction contained 3 bases not matched to a gene.

The rearrangement links TRBV25-1 to TRBJ2-1; 9 bases are shared with TRBD1. With 3 bases clipped from V and 4 bases from J, the junction kept 7 bases outside the gene matches. The CDR3 length is 16 residues. Germline V lookup: CDR1 MGHDK, CDR2 SYGVNS. The CDR3 region is CASSDVRGQGYNEQFF. The CDR3 DNA reads TGTGCCAGCAGTGACGTCCGGGGACAGGGTTACAATGAGCAGTTCTTC.

The chain recombines TRBV30 with TRBJ2-5; 7 bases agree with TRBD1. Unmatched junction bases numbered 8, after V lost 5 bases and J lost 5 bases. The germline V gene has CDR1 GTSNPN and CDR2 SVGIG (reference sequence). The CDR3 contains 13 residues. Written as DNA, the CDR3 is TGTGCCTGGTTGACAGGGTCGGTGGAGACCCAGTACTTC. This codes for CAWLTGSVETQYF.

This sequence joins TRBV2 and TRBJ1-3; no clear D gene. The CDR3 loop spans 12 amino acids. From germline, CDR1 is SNHLY and CDR2 FYNNEI. Trimming removed 6 bases from V and 4 bases from J, with 7 bases in between. CDR3 sequence (DNA): TGTGCCAGCAGGACACCAGGAAACACCATATATTTT. Translated: CASRTPGNTIYF.

The V and J genes are TRBV2 and TRBJ1-4; unclear D gene. Looked up from germline, CDR1 is SNHLY and CDR2 is FYNNEI. V was pared by 1 base and J by 5 bases, with 8 bases between. The CDR3 runs 14 residues. This CDR3 is CASSEGAGNEKLFF. CDR3 DNA sequence: TGTGCCAGCAGTGAAGGGGCAGGAAATGAAAAACTGTTTTTT.